This T cell receptor beta chain is from a study of T cell responses to AZD1222 COVID-19 vaccine. Study-wide results and limits: The donors showed a predominance of white British ancestry and of females, with possible underestimation of clonal diversity. Spike as a whole was targeted by vaccine-associated CD4 TCRs, dominant at 160-218 and 743-854. Baseline seropositivity occurred in only six AZD1222 recipients. Targets within unmutated variant regions were reportedly found for nearly half of spike-specific TCRs.

Sequencing was performed with immunoSEQ multiplex PCR; in TCRdb, only in-frame clones are kept and a portion is missing. The sample lists approximately 120,000 clones; 88% were seen once. With respect to this clone: Its antigen is still unknown.

The CDR3 length is 12 residues. V was cut by 8 bases and J by 5 bases, with 10 bases left in between. Germline CDR1 is SGHVS and CDR2 is FQNEAQ. V usage is TRBV7-8 and J usage is TRBJ1-5, with a tentative D call TRBD1 (5 bases). This TCR was sampled from an adult in good health. The starting material was peripheral blood, obtained on day 0 of MenACWY control vaccination. The CDR3 region is CASGGSDQPQHF. CDR3 nucleotides: TGTGCCAGCGGGGGGTCAGATCAGCCCCAGCATTTT.